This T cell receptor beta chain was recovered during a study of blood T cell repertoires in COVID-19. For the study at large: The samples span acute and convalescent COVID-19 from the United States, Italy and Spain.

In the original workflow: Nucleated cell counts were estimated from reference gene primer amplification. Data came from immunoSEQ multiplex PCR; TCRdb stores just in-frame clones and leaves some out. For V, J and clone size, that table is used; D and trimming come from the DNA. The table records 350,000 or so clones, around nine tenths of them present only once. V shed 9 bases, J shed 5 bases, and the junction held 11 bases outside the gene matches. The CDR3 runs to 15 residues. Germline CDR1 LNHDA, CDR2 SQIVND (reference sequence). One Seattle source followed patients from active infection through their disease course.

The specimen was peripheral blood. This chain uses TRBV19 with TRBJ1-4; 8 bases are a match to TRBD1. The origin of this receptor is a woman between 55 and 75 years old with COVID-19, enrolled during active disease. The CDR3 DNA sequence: TGTGCCAGCGCCGAGGGGGACAGGAGGAATGAAAAACTGTTTTTT. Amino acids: CASAEGDRRNEKLFF.